Listed below are T cell receptor beta chains from one sample, sequenced in a study of blood T cell repertoires in COVID-19. The table came from immunoSEQ multiplex PCR; TCRdb's copy has only in-frame clones and leaves some out. The table includes 40,000 to 55,000 clones, 82% detected once. Material: peripheral blood. Source of these receptors: a woman between 70 and 85 years old with acute or convalescent COVID-19. Each CDR3 is given with its conserved first and last residue. Fields, in order: J gene, V gene, D gene, clone size, CDR3 protein, CDR3 DNA. The D gene is left open where the match is weak. A clone size is listed for some rows: how often the clone was seen (once, few, many), or a class if it is expanded.

>TRBJ2-7|TRBV6-5|TRBD1|-
CASAWTGRSYEQYF
TGTGCCAGCGCCTGGACAGGGCGATCCTACGAGCAGTACTTC
>TRBJ2-6|TRBV9|-|-
CASSVGHRNSGANVLTF
TGTGCCAGCAGCGTAGGTCACAGGAACTCTGGGGCCAACGTCCTGACTTTC
>TRBJ2-5|TRBV6-5|-|once
CASSYSVTGHLETQYF
TGTGCCAGCAGTTACTCGGTTACAGGGCATTTAGAGACCCAGTACTTC
>TRBJ1-1|TRBV14|TRBD1|-
CASSPQGGGKAFF
TGTGCCAGCAGCCCCCAGGGGGGAGGAAAAGCTTTCTTT
>TRBJ1-1|TRBV19|-|-
CASSMIDRQNTEAFF
TGTGCCAGTAGTATGATTGACAGACAGAACACTGAAGCTTTCTTT
>TRBJ2-1|TRBV7-9|-|-
CASSLVAGLQFF
TGTGCCAGCAGCTTAGTGGCAGGGTTGCAGTTCTTC
>TRBJ2-3|TRBV9|TRBD2|-
CASSVATTSGSTDTQYF
TGTGCCAGCAGCGTAGCTACGACTAGCGGGAGCACAGATACGCAGTATTTT
>TRBJ2-1|TRBV19|-|-
CASSIVDNSYNEQFF
TGTGCCAGTAGTATCGTGGACAACTCCTACAATGAGCAGTTCTTC
>TRBJ2-1|TRBV20-1|TRBD2|-
CSASKAGDRDEQFF
TGCAGTGCTAGTAAAGCGGGAGACCGTGATGAGCAGTTCTTC
>TRBJ1-5|TRBV6-6|-|once
CASSSQGRGYDQPQHF
TGTGCCAGCAGTTCACAGGGACGGGGATACGATCAGCCCCAGCATTTT
>TRBJ2-1|TRBV5-1|-|-
CATRMQAGSSYNEQFF
TGCGCCACCCGGATGCAGGCGGGAAGCTCCTACAATGAGCAGTTCTTC
>TRBJ1-5|TRBV6-6|-|few
CASSPGPGLSNQPQHF
TGTGCCAGCAGTCCCGGACCGGGATTAAGCAATCAGCCCCAGCATTTT
>TRBJ2-1|TRBV28|TRBD2|-
CASSLWVGLGGESSYNEQFF
TGTGCCAGCAGTTTATGGGTGGGACTAGGAGGTGAAAGCTCCTACAATGAGCAGTTCTTC
>TRBJ2-1|TRBV18|-|-
CASSRNRNNEQFF
TGTGCCAGCTCACGGAACAGGAACAATGAGCAGTTCTTC
>TRBJ2-4|TRBV15|-|once
CATSNFPRETTKNIQYF
TGTGCCACCAGCAACTTCCCCCGGGAGACGACGAAAAACATTCAGTACTTC
>TRBJ2-3|TRBV11-1|TRBD1|-
CASKGGYLPTDTQYF
TGTGCCAGCAAAGGGGGCTACCTTCCCACAGATACGCAGTATTTT
>TRBJ2-2|TRBV18|-|-
CASSPEGPGELFF
TGTGCCAGCTCACCAGAGGGCCCCGGGGAGCTGTTTTTT
>TRBJ1-1|TRBV29-1|-|-
CSVDGGGTEAFF
TGCAGCGTTGATGGGGGGGGCACTGAAGCTTTCTTT
>TRBJ2-3|TRBV28|TRBD1|few
CASSRTGGSTDTQYF
TGTGCCAGCAGCAGGACAGGGGGCAGCACAGATACGCAGTATTTT
>TRBJ2-1|TRBV29-1|TRBD2|once
CSVKSPSGGNNEQFF
TGCAGCGTCAAGAGCCCTAGCGGGGGCAACAATGAGCAGTTCTTC
>TRBJ1-6|TRBV28|-|-
CASRRIEPNSPLHF
TGTGCCAGCAGGCGGATCGAACCTAATTCACCCCTCCACTTT
>TRBJ2-7|TRBV5-4|TRBD1|-
CASSAFDRDYYEQYF
TGTGCCAGCAGCGCCTTCGACAGGGATTACTACGAGCAGTACTTC
>TRBJ2-1|TRBV28|TRBD2|-
CASSLGTSSRNEQFF
TGTGCCAGCAGTTTGGGGACTAGCAGCCGTAATGAGCAGTTCTTC
>TRBJ2-7|TRBV20-1|TRBD2|-
CSASPSGGGRSYEQYF
TGCAGTGCTAGTCCCTCTGGCGGCGGGAGGTCCTACGAGCAGTACTTC
>TRBJ1-1|TRBV18|-|once
CASSPPGARGPNTEAFF
TGTGCCAGCTCACCGCCAGGGGCCCGCGGACCTAACACTGAAGCTTTCTTT
>TRBJ2-2|TRBV11-3|-|-
CASSLAARLASTGELFF
TGTGCCAGCAGCTTAGCGGCTAGGCTAGCGAGCACCGGGGAGCTGTTTTTT
>TRBJ2-2|TRBV5-1|TRBD2|once
CASSRLAGAEELFF
TGCGCCAGCAGCCGTCTAGCGGGAGCCGAGGAGCTGTTTTTT
>TRBJ1-3|TRBV29-1|TRBD1|-
CSVGPGTGASFSGNTIYF
TGCAGCGTGGGTCCCGGGACAGGGGCCTCTTTCTCTGGAAACACCATATATTTT
>TRBJ1-5|TRBV3-1/TRBV3-2|-|-
CASSHSGDQPQHF
TGTGCCAGCAGCCATTCAGGCGATCAGCCCCAGCATTTT
>TRBJ2-3|TRBV4-3|-|-
CASSQDDISTDTQYF
TGCGCCAGCAGCCAAGATGACATTTCCACAGATACGCAGTATTTT
>TRBJ1-1|TRBV5-8|TRBD1|-
CASRPGQGRLNTEAFF
TGTGCCAGCAGACCGGGACAGGGGCGCTTGAACACTGAAGCTTTCTTT
>TRBJ1-2|TRBV18|TRBD1|-
CASSPSGTANYGYTF
TGTGCCAGCTCACCCTCCGGGACAGCTAACTATGGCTACACCTTC
>TRBJ2-1|TRBV13|-|-
CASSRGLPGIYNEQFF
TGTGCCAGCAGCCGAGGACTACCTGGGATCTACAATGAGCAGTTCTTC
>TRBJ2-2|TRBV24-1|-|-
CATSDYPGTGELFF
TGTGCCACCAGTGATTACCCGGGAACCGGGGAGCTGTTTTTT
>TRBJ1-3|TRBV28|TRBD1|-
CASSPTGASGNTIYF
TGTGCCAGCAGTCCGACAGGGGCGTCTGGAAACACCATATATTTT
>TRBJ2-1|TRBV29-1|-|-
CSVPGSPRSYNEQFF
TGCAGCGTTCCCGGGAGCCCCCGCTCCTACAATGAGCAGTTCTTC
>TRBJ2-2|TRBV30|TRBD2|-
CAWRAGSATGELFF
TGTGCCTGGAGAGCGGGGTCGGCCACCGGGGAGCTGTTTTTT
>TRBJ2-7|TRBV5-5|TRBD1|-
CASSLFPTGGLADPPYEQYF
TGTGCCAGCAGCTTGTTCCCGACAGGGGGGCTCGCGGACCCACCCTACGAGCAGTACTTC
>TRBJ2-7|TRBV5-1|TRBD2|-
CASRRRTSGTFSYEQYF
TGCGCCAGCCGCCGGAGGACTAGCGGGACCTTCTCCTACGAGCAGTACTTC
>TRBJ2-7|TRBV4-2|-|-
CASSQGTTAGTYEQYF
TGTGCCAGCAGCCAGGGGACGACGGCGGGGACCTACGAGCAGTACTTC
>TRBJ1-5|TRBV19|TRBD1|-
CASSSATTGDQPQHF
TGTGCCAGTAGTTCGGCCACGACAGGGGATCAGCCCCAGCATTTT
>TRBJ2-2|TRBV5-1|-|-
CASTRDRTNTGELFF
TGCGCCAGCACAAGAGACAGAACGAACACCGGGGAGCTGTTTTTT
>TRBJ1-6|TRBV27|-|-
CASTPSSYNSPLHF
TGTGCCAGCACCCCGAGCTCCTATAATTCACCCCTCCACTTT
>TRBJ2-5|TRBV24-1|TRBD2|-
CATSPGGLAGAGKQETQYF
TGTGCCACCAGCCCTGGGGGACTAGCGGGCGCTGGGAAGCAAGAGACCCAGTACTTC
>TRBJ2-3|TRBV7-9|TRBD2|-
CASSATSGRPMGTDTQYF
TGTGCCAGCAGCGCGACTAGCGGGAGGCCCATGGGCACAGATACGCAGTATTTT
>TRBJ1-3|TRBV11-2|TRBD1|-
CASSPQGGLSGNTIYF
TGTGCCAGCAGCCCCCAGGGGGGTCTATCTGGAAACACCATATATTTT
>TRBJ2-2|TRBV3-1/TRBV3-2|-|-
CASSQELGSGRGELFF
TGTGCCAGCAGCCAAGAGTTGGGGAGCGGACGCGGGGAGCTGTTTTTT
>TRBJ2-3|TRBV11-2|-|-
CASSSDRPVLADTQYF
TGTGCCAGCTCTTCGGACAGACCTGTTCTTGCAGATACGCAGTATTTT
>TRBJ1-1|TRBV19|-|few
CATRTEYMNTEAFF
TGTGCCACCAGGACTGAATACATGAACACTGAAGCTTTCTTT
>TRBJ1-6|TRBV10-3|-|-
CAISETSGDNSPLHF
TGTGCCATCAGTGAGACTTCGGGTGATAATTCACCCCTCCACTTT